This TCR beta chain was retrieved from a study of breast tumors, draining lymph nodes, adjacent tissues. About this clonotype itself: No antigen is known for it.

Study-level points and caveats: Luminal-like breast cancer showed significantly greater tumor-nontumor repertoire similarity than basal-like breast cancer did.

The V end lost 1 base, the J end lost 2 bases, and 11 bases lay between the germline ends. This CDR3 contains 15 residues. One entry per CDR3 protein results from TCRdb running MiXCR on the multiplex PCR reads. The sample lists 20,000 or so distinct CDR3 sequences, roughly 43% seen once, with approximately 21% in the top ten. The V call is TRBV12-3 or TRBV12-4, the J call TRBJ1-2, with a possible D match to TRBD1 (5 bases). Sequenced sample: breast tumor tissue. This clonotype was obtained from a female donor with breast cancer. Some clones in this sample may be carry-over from other donors' samples. CDR3 coding DNA: TGTGCCAGCAGTTTAGGGGCAGGGCTCAACTATGGCTACACCTTC. The encoded protein is CASSLGAGLNYGYTF.